These 21 T cell receptor beta chains share one sample of origin, sequenced in a study of Ad26.COV2.S vaccination and SARS-CoV-2 variants. Only in-frame clones appear in the TCRdb table, and some are missing; sequencing was by immunoSEQ multiplex PCR. The sample carries about 350,000 clones, less than 90% recorded once. The sample's treatment: about 20 received Ad26.COV2.S at low or high dose, single or two shots; a few received placebo; per-sample allocation not given. The investigators took samples on day 63 after the first vaccine or placebo injection. Sequencing was performed on peripheral blood, taken in a trial of Ad26.COV2.S vaccine versus placebo. Receptors originate from a person aged 18-65 years who received the Ad26.COV2.S COVID-19 vaccine or a placebo.

This chain uses TRBV18 with TRBJ1-5; D might be TRBD1 (5 bases). The CDR3 covers 15 residues. V shed 0 bases and J shed 6 bases, with 12 bases lying between them. Germline-derived CDR1 and CDR2 are KGHSH and LQKENI. CDR3 residues: CASSPPGVTSQPQHF. The CDR3 nucleotides are TGTGCCAGCTCACCACCAGGGGTGACATCTCAGCCCCAGCATTTT.

The CDR3 spells CASSRVPSGPNTEAFF. For the CDR3, the DNA is TGTGCCAGCAGCCGAGTCCCTTCGGGCCCCAACACTGAAGCTTTCTTT. The V call is TRBV7-6, the J call TRBJ1-1; D unresolved. Trimming removed 5 bases at V and 2 bases at J, with 18 bases between. The length of the CDR3 is 16 residues. Germline V CDR1 and CDR2: SGHVS, FNYEAQ.

The CDR3 loop reads CASSQAGGAQETQYF. In DNA, the CDR3 is TGCGCCAGCAGCCAAGCCGGGGGGGCCCAAGAGACCCAGTACTTC. The chain uses TRBV4-1 and TRBJ2-5; 8 nucleotides line up with TRBD2. V gave up 1 base and J gave up 1 base; unmatched junction bases: 2. From germline, CDR1 is MGHRA and CDR2 YSYEKL. The CDR3 is 15 residues long.

The table lists this clone with a count of one. CDR3 in amino acids: CASSIFHNSGNTIYF. The CDR3 DNA reads as TGTGCCAGTAGTATATTTCACAACTCTGGAAACACCATATATTTT. The chain couples TRBV19 to TRBJ1-3; D not resolved. Germline loops: CDR1 LNHDA, CDR2 SQIVND (reference sequence). Trimming removed 2 bases at V and 0 bases at J, with 8 bases between. This CDR3 comprises 15 residues.

The rearrangement links TRBV5-5 to TRBJ2-3; D perhaps matches TRBD1 (5 bases). Looked up from germline, CDR1 is SGHKS and CDR2 is YYEKEE (reference sequence). Trimming removed 2 bases at V and 3 bases at J, with 10 bases between. CDR3 length: 14 residues. CDR3 DNA: TGTGCCAGCAGCTTATATCAGGGAACAGATACGCAGTATTTT. Its translation: CASSLYQGTDTQYF.

V gene TRBV28 combines with J gene TRBJ1-2; 7 nucleotides line up with TRBD1. Germline V CDR1 and CDR2: MDHEN, SYDVKM. CDR3 length: 18 amino acids. Trimming removed 5 bases from V and 2 bases from J; junction bases left unmatched: 17. DNA for the CDR3: TGTGCCAGCAGTCTAACACATACCAGGGGACAGTTCAACTATGGCTACACCTTC. The encoded protein is CASSLTHTRGQFNYGYTF.

The V call is TRBV10-3, the J call TRBJ2-1, with D possibly being TRBD1 (6 bases). The germline gives CDR1 ENHRY, CDR2 SYGVKD. This CDR3 comprises 13 residues. V gave up 7 bases and J gave up 6 bases, with 13 bases separating them. The CDR3 region has the DNA TGTGCCATCAATAACAGGGTTTCCAATGAGCAGTTCTTC. Its protein is CAINNRVSNEQFF.

This clone was seen just once. The rearrangement uses TRBV11-2 and TRBJ1-2, with D maybe TRBD1 (5 bases). Deletions cut 0 bases from V and 8 bases from J, with 10 bases between. CDR1 is SGHAT and CDR2 is FQNNGV in the germline V gene. The CDR3 is 13 residues long. CDR3 sequence reads: CASSLDRAGGYTF. As DNA, the CDR3 is TGTGCCAGCAGCTTAGACAGGGCGGGCGGCTACACCTTC.

The chain joins TRBV18 to TRBJ1-3, with D tentatively TRBD1 (5 bases). The CDR3 length is 14 residues. Germline V gene data show CDR1 as KGHSH and CDR2 as LQKENI. V was trimmed by 0 bases and J by 4 bases, leaving 7 bases between them. The CDR3, as DNA: TGTGCCAGCTCACCACCAGGGACGGGAAACACCATATATTTT. This sequence encodes CASSPPGTGNTIYF.

The V call is TRBV7-9, the J call TRBJ2-1; a possible D gene is TRBD2 (5 bases). CDR3 length: 12 amino acids. The germline V and J ends were trimmed by 5 bases and 15 bases, with 17 bases remaining between them. Germline values: CDR1 SEHNR, CDR2 FQNEAQ (reference sequence). The CDR3 region is CASSLRTESGFF. The DNA of the CDR3 is TGTGCCAGCAGCCTTCGGACCGAGAGCGGGTTCTTC. The full variable domain, rest sourced from reference TRBV7-9 and TRBJ2-1, is DTGVSQNPRHKITKRGQNVTFRCDPISEHNRLYWYRQTLGQGPEFLTYFQNEAQLEKSRLLSDRFSAERPKGSFSTLEIQRTEQGDSAMYLCASSLRTESGFFGPGTRLTVL.

This chain links TRBV30 with TRBJ1-5; no clear D. The germline gives CDR1 GTSNPN, CDR2 SVGIG (reference sequence). Trimming removed 5 bases from V and 1 base from J, with 6 bases in between. This CDR3 contains 12 residues. The CDR3 spells CAWGQSNQPQHF. The CDR3 DNA reads as TGTGCCTGGGGTCAGAGCAATCAGCCCCAGCATTTT. The variable domain in full, completed from reference TRBV30 and TRBJ1-5, reads SQTIHQWPATLVQPVGSPLSLECTVEGTSNPNLYWYRQAAGRGLQLLFYSVGIGQISSEVPQNLSASRPQDRQFILSSKKLLLSDSGFYLCAWGQSNQPQHFGDGTRLSIL.

The genes are TRBV4-3 and TRBJ2-7, with 8 bases fitting TRBD1. This CDR3 spans 16 amino acids. Trimming removed 1 base from V and 2 bases from J; junction bases left unmatched: 7. Looked up from germline, CDR1 is LGHNA and CDR2 is YSLEER. The CDR3 loop is CASSQGRGPGPYEQYF. DNA of the CDR3: TGCGCCAGCAGCCAAGGCAGGGGGCCCGGTCCCTACGAGCAGTACTTC.

The chain uses TRBV27 and TRBJ2-7, with 7 bases aligning to TRBD1. Germline loops: CDR1 MNHEY, CDR2 SMNVEV (reference sequence). The CDR3 is 13 amino acids. Unmatched junction bases numbered 9, after V lost 6 bases and J lost 7 bases. This chain's CDR3 is CASRTGVIGEQYF. Written as DNA, the CDR3 is TGTGCCAGCAGAACAGGGGTGATTGGGGAGCAGTACTTC.

The chain couples TRBV19 to TRBJ2-1; 10 bases match TRBD2. V was clipped by 1 base and J by 7 bases; unmatched bases: 7. The germline CDR1 and CDR2 sequences are LNHDA and SQIVND (reference sequence). The CDR3 covers 16 residues. CDR3 residues: CASSIVSGGARNEQFF. The CDR3 nucleotides read TGTGCCAGTAGTATAGTGAGCGGGGGGGCCAGGAATGAGCAGTTCTTC.

This chain connects TRBV7-9 to TRBJ1-4; possible D gene TRBD1, 6 bases. V lost 0 bases and J lost 8, with 16 bases in between. The germline gives CDR1 SEHNR, CDR2 FQNEAQ (reference sequence). The CDR3 length is 16 residues. The CDR3, as DNA: TGTGCCAGCAGCTTAGCGGGGGCTCGGGCCGGCGAAAAACTGTTTTTT. It encodes CASSLAGARAGEKLFF.

The V and J genes are TRBV11-2 and TRBJ1-2, with D possibly matching TRBD1 (5 bases). Germline CDR1 is SGHAT and CDR2 is FQNNGV. Trimming left V 5 bases short and J 0 bases short, with 13 bases between. The CDR3 loop spans 15 amino acids. As DNA, the CDR3 is TGTGCCAGCAGCCGGGGGGAAAACGCTAACTATGGCTACACCTTC. It encodes CASSRGENANYGYTF.

The chain uses TRBV7-9 and TRBJ2-7; D might be TRBD2 (7 bases). From germline, CDR1 is SEHNR and CDR2 FQNEAQ (reference sequence). This CDR3 has 15 residues. V shed 1 base and J shed 2 bases, with 12 bases lying between them. DNA of the CDR3: TGTGCCAGCAGCTTAGTAAGCGGGACAACCTACGAGCAGTACTTC. Translated: CASSLVSGTTYEQYF. The entire variable domain, with the rest obtained from reference TRBV7-9 and TRBJ2-7, is as follows: DTGVSQNPRHKITKRGQNVTFRCDPISEHNRLYWYRQTLGQGPEFLTYFQNEAQLEKSRLLSDRFSAERPKGSFSTLEIQRTEQGDSAMYLCASSLVSGTTYEQYFGPGTRLTVT.

The CDR3 sequence: CASSTSIAQFF. The CDR3 DNA follows: TGTGCCAGCAGCACCAGTATCGCGCAGTTCTTC. V and J are TRBV7-9 and TRBJ2-1; D is uncertain. Germline CDR1 reads SEHNR; CDR2 reads FQNEAQ (reference sequence). The V and J ends lost 5 bases and 12 bases respectively, with 11 bases between them. The CDR3 is 11 residues long.

This clone has more than one count but fewer than ten. This rearrangement joins TRBV7-2 to TRBJ2-7; either TRBD1 or TRBD2 may fit D (5 bases each). There are 13 residues in the CDR3. Trimming cost V 3 bases and J 5 bases, with 11 bases left between them. CDR1 and CDR2 (germline): SGHTA, FQGNSA. The CDR3 nucleotides are TGTGCCAGCAGCTTTAGGCTGGGGGACGAGCAGTACTTC. Amino acid sequence: CASSFRLGDEQYF.

V and J are TRBV5-1 and TRBJ1-5, with 7 positions matching TRBD1. The V gene end was trimmed by 4 bases and the J gene end by 0 bases; junction bases not matched to a gene: 4. The CDR3 covers 15 residues. The V gene's germline CDR1 is SGHRS and CDR2 YFSETQ. CDR3 nucleotide sequence: TGCGCCAGCAGCCCCCAGGGGGGTAGCAATCAGCCCCAGCATTTT. This encodes CASSPQGGSNQPQHF.

This clone was seen a single time. The CDR3 DNA reads TGTGCCAGCAGCGCTAGGACAGGCCCTCGGGGCTACACCTTC. Its translation is CASSARTGPRGYTF. The chain combines TRBV9 with TRBJ1-2, with 7 bases that match TRBD1. Germline CDR1 reads SGDLS; CDR2 reads YYNGEE. This CDR3 is 14 amino acids long. V dropped 3 bases and J dropped 8; count of bases not matched to a gene: 10.